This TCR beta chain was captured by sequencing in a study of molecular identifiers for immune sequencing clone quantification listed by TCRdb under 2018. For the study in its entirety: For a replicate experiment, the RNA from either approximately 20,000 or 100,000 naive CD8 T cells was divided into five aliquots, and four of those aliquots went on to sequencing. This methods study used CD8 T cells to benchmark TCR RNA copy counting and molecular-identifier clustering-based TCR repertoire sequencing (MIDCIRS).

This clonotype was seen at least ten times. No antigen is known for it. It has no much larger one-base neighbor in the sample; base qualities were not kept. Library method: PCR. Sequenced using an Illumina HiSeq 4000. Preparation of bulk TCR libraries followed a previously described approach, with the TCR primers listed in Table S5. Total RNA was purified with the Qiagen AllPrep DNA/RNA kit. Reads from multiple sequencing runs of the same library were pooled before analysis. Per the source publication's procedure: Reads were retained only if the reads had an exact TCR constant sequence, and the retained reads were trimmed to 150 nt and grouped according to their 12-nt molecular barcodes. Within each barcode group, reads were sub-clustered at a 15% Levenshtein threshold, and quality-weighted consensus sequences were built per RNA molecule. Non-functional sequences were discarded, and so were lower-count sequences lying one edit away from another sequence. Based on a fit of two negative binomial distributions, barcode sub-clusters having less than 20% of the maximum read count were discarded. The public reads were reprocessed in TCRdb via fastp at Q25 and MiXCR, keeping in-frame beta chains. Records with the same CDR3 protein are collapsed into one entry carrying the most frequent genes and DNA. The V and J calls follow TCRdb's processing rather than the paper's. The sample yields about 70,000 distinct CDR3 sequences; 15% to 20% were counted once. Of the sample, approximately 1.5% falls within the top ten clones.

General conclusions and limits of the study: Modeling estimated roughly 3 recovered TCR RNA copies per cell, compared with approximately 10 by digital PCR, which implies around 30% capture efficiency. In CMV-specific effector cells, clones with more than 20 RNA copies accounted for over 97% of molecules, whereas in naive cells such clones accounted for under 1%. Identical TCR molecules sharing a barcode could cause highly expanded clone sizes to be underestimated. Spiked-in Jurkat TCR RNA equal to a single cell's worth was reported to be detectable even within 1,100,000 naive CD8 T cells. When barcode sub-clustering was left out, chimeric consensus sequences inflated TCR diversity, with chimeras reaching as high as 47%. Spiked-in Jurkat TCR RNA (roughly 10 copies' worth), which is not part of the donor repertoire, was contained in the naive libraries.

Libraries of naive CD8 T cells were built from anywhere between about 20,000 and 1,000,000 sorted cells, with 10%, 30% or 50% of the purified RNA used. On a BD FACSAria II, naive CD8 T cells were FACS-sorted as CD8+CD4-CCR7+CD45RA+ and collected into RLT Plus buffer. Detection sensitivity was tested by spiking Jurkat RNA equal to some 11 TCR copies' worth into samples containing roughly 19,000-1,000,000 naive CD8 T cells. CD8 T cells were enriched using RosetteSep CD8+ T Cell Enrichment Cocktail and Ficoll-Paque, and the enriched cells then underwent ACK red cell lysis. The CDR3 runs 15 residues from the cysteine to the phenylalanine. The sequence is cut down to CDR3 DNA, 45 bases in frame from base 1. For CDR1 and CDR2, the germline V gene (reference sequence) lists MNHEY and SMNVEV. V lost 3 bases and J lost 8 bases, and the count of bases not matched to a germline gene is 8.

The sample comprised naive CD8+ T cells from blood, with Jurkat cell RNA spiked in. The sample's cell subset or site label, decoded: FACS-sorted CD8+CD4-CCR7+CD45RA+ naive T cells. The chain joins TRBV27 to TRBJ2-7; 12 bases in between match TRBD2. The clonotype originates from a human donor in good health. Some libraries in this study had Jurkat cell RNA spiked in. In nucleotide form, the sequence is TGTGCCAGCAGTTTCGGACTAGCGGGGCCGAAGCAGCAGTACTTC. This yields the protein CASSFGLAGPKQQYF.